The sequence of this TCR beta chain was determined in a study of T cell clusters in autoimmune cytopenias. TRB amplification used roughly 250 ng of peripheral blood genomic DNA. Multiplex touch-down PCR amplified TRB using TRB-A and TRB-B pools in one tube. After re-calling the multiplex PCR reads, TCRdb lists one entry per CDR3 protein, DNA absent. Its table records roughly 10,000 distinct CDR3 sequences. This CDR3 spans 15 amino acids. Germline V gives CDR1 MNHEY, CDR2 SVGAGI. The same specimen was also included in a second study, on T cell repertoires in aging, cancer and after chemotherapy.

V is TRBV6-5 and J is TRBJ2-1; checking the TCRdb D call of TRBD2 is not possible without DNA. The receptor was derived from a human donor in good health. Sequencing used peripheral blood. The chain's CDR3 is CASIRTSGGGDEQFF.